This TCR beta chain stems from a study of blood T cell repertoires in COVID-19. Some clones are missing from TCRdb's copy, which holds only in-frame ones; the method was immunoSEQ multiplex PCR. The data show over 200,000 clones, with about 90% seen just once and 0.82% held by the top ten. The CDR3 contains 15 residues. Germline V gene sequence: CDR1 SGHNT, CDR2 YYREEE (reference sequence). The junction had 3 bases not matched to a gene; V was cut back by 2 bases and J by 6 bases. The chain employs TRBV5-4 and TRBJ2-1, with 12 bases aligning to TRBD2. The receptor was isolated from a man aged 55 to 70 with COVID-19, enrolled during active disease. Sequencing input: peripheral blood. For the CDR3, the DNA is TGTGCCAGCAGCTTACTAGCGGGAGGAGGCAATGAGCAGTTCTTC. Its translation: CASSLLAGGGNEQFF.